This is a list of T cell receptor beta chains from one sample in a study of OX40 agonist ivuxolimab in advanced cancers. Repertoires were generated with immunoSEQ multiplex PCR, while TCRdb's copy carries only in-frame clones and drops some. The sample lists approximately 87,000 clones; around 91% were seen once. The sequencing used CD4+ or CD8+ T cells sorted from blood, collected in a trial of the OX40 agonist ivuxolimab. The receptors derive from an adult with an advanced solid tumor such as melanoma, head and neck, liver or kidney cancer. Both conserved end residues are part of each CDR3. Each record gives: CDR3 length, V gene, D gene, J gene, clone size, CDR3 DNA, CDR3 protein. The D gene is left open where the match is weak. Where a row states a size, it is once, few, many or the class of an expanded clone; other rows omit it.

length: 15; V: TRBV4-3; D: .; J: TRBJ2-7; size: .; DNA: TGCGCCAGCAGCCAATCACAGGGTAGCGACTACGAGCAGTACTTC; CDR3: CASSQSQGSDYEQYF
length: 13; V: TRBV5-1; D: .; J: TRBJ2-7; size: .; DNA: TGCGCCAGCAGCTTAATGGCGTCATACGAGCAGTACTTC; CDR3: CASSLMASYEQYF
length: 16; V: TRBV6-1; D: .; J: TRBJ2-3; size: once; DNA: TGTGCCAGCAGTGAAGTCGGGGGAGCTAGCACAGATACGCAGTATTTT; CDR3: CASSEVGGASTDTQYF
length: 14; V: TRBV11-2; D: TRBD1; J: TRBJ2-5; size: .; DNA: TGTGCCAGCAGCTTAGTGGGGACAGGCTCGACCCAGTACTTC; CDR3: CASSLVGTGSTQYF
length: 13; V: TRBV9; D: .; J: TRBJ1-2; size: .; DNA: TGTGCCAGCAGCGTTGACGGTCACTATGGCTACACCTTC; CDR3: CASSVDGHYGYTF
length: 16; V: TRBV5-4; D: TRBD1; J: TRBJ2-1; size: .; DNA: TGTGCCAGCAGCCTCAGGACAGGGGTAGATTACAATGAGCAGTTCTTC; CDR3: CASSLRTGVDYNEQFF
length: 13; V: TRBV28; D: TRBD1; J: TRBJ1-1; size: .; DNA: TGTGCCAGCAGTAGGACAGGGCGGGCTGAAGCTTTCTTT; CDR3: CASSRTGRAEAFF
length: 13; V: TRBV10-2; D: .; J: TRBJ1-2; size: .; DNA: TGCGCCAGCAGTGAGTCAAACAGAGATGGCTACACCTTC; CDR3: CASSESNRDGYTF
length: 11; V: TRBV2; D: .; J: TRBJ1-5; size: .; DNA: TGTGCCAGCAGTGATGGTCAGCCCCAGCATTTT; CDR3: CASSDGQPQHF
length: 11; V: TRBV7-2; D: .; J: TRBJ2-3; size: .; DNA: TGTGCCAGCAGCCCAGCAGATACGCAGTATTTT; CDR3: CASSPADTQYF
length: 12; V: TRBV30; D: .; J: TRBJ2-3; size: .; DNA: TGTGCCTGGACTAGTGCTCTGGATACGCAGTATTTT; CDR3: CAWTSALDTQYF
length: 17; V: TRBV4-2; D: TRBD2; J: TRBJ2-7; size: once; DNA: TGTGCCAGCAGCCAAGGCCCGACTAGCGGGAGGCCCTACGAGCAGTACTTC; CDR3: CASSQGPTSGRPYEQYF
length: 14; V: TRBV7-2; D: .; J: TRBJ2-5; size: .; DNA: TGTGCCAGCAGCTTAGGGGGGACTTCAGAGACCCAGTACTTC; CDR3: CASSLGGTSETQYF
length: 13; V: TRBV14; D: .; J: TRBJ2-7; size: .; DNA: TGTGCCAGCAGCCAAGATGCGCTCGGCGAGCAGTACTTC; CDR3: CASSQDALGEQYF
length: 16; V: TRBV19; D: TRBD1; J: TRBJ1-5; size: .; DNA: TGTGCCAGTAGTCCCCCGGGACAGAGAAATTGGCAGCCCCAGCATTTT; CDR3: CASSPPGQRNWQPQHF
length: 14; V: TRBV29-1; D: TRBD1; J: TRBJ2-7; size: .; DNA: TGCAGCGTTGAAGTGACAGGGGCAGGCTGGGAGCAGTACTTC; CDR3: CSVEVTGAGWEQYF
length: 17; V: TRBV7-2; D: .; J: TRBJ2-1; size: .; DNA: TGTGCCAGCAGCCAACGTGGACCATTTTCCTCCTACAATGAGCAGTTCTTC; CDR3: CASSQRGPFSSYNEQFF
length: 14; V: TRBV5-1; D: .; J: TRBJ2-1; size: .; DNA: TGCGCCAGCAGCCCGGTAGCAACCTACAATGAGCAGTTCTTC; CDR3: CASSPVATYNEQFF
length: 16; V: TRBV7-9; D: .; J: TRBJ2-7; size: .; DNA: TGTGCCAGCAGTCCATGGAGGGGGACACATCCTGACGAGCAGTACTTC; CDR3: CASSPWRGTHPDEQYF
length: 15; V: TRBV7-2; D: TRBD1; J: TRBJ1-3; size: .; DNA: TGTGCCAGCAGCCCGGACAGGGGACATCGAGACACCATATATTTT; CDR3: CASSPDRGHRDTIYF
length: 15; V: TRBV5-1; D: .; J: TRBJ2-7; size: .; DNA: TGCGCCAGCAGCTTGGGGGTAGGCCCGTCCTACGAGCAGTACTTC; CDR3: CASSLGVGPSYEQYF
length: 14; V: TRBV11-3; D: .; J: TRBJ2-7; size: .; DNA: TGTGCCAGCAGCCCATTGCTGGGGGCCCACGAGCAGTACTTC; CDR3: CASSPLLGAHEQYF
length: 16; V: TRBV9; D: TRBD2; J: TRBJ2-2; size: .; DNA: TGTGCCAGCAGCTCCCCGGGACTAGGGGTCACCGGGGAGCTGTTTTTT; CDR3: CASSSPGLGVTGELFF
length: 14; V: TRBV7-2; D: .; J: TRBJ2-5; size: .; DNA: TGTGCCAGCAGCTCGTCAGGGGTAAGAGAGACCCAGTACTTC; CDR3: CASSSSGVRETQYF
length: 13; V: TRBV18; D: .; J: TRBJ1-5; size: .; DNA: TGTGCCAGCTCCGCTGGTGGCAATCAGCCCCAGCATTTT; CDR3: CASSAGGNQPQHF
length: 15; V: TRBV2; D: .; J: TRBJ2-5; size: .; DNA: TGTGCCAGCACCCAACGGTCCTTGTACCAAGAGACCCAGTACTTC; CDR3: CASTQRSLYQETQYF
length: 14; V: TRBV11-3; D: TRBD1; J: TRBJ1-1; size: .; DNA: TGTGCCAGCAGAGACAGGGGAACGAACACTGAAGCTTTCTTT; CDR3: CASRDRGTNTEAFF
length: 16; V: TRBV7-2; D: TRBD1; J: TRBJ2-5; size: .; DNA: TGTGCCAGCAGCTCGGGACAGGGGAGAGGGTCGGAGACCCAGTACTTC; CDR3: CASSSGQGRGSETQYF
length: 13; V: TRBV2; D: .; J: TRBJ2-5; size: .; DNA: TGTGCCAGCAGTGTCGTAGGGGTTGAGACCCAGTACTTC; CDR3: CASSVVGVETQYF
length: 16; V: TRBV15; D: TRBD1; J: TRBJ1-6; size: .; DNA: TGTGCCACCAGCAGAGAACCGGGGGAAACAGGGGGATCCCTCCACTTT; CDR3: CATSREPGETGGSLHF
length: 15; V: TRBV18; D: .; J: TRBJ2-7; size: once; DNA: TGTGCCAGCTCACCCCCCAGAGGCGGAAGCTACGAGCAGTACTTC; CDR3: CASSPPRGGSYEQYF
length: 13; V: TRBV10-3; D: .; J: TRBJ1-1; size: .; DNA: TGTGCCATCAGAGTATCCCTGAACACTGAAGCTTTCTTT; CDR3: CAIRVSLNTEAFF
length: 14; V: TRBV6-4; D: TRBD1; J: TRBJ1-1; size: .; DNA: TGTGCCAGCAGTGTTGAGCAGGGGGCGACTGAAGCTTTCTTT; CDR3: CASSVEQGATEAFF
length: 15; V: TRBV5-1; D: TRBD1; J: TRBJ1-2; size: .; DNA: TGCGCCAGCAGCGGACGCGGACAGGGGGCGCCGGGCTACACCTTC; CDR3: CASSGRGQGAPGYTF
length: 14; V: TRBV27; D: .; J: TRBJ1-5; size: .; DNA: TGTGCCAGCAGTTTATCGAGCGGGTATCAGCCCCAGCATTTT; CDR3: CASSLSSGYQPQHF
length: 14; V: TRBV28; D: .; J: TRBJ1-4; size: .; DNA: TGTGCCAGCAGTTTCGACAGAGAGAATGAAAAACTGTTTTTT; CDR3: CASSFDRENEKLFF
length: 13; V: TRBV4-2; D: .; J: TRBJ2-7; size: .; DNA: TGTGCCAGCAGCCAAGAAGGGAGCTACGAGCAGTACTTC; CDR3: CASSQEGSYEQYF
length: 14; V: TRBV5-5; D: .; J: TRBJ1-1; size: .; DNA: TGTGCCAGCAGCTTCGGCAGGCGGAACACTGAAGCTTTCTTT; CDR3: CASSFGRRNTEAFF
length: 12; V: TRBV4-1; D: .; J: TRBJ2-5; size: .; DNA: TGCGCCAGCAGCCCTAGAGGGGAGACCCAGTACTTC; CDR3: CASSPRGETQYF
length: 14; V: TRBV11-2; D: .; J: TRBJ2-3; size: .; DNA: TGTGCCAGCAGCTTAGATAAGGTGACAGATACGCAGTATTTT; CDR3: CASSLDKVTDTQYF
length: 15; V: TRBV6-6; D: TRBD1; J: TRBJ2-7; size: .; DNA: TGTGCCAGCAGTTACCCGGGACAGGGTAGACACGAGCAGTACTTC; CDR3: CASSYPGQGRHEQYF
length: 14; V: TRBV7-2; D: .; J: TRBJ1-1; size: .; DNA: TGTGCCAGCAGCTATGGGAGGGGCGGGACTGAAGCTTTCTTT; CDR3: CASSYGRGGTEAFF
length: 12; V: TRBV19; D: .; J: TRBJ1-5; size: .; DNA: TGTGCCAGTAGTATTAGCAATCAGCCCCAGCATTTT; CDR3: CASSISNQPQHF
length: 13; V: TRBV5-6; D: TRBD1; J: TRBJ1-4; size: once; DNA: TGTGCCAGCAGCTCGGACAGGGTGGTGGGCCTGTTTTTT; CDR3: CASSSDRVVGLFF
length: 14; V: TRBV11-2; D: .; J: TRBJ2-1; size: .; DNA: TGTGCCAGCAGCTTAGCCGGCTCCTACAATGAGCAGTTCTTC; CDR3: CASSLAGSYNEQFF
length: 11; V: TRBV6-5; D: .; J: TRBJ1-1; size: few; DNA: TGTGCCAGCAGCGGACAGACTGAAGCTTTCTTT; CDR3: CASSGQTEAFF
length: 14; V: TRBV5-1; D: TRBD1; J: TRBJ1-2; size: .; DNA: TGCGCCAGCAGCTCCGGGACAGGGAACTATGGCTACACCTTC; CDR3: CASSSGTGNYGYTF
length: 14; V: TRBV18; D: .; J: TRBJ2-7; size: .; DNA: TGTGCCAGCTCACCCACAGGGAATCCGTACGAGCAGTACTTC; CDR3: CASSPTGNPYEQYF
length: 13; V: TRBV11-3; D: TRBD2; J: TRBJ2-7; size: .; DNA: TGTGCCAGCAGCAGCCTAGCGGGGTACGAGCAGTACTTC; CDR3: CASSSLAGYEQYF